This TCR beta chain was identified in a study of metastatic and nonmetastatic thyroid tumors. Across the study: Patients with malignant and benign thyroid disease provided blood and tumor or nodule tissue, whose repertoires were compared.

Study conclusions and caveats: Significantly higher TCR beta diversity was reportedly seen in malignant thyroid tumors than benign nodules, in blood and tumor.

As originally analysed: Using the CDR3 differences seen across clinicopathological groups, the authors built a distant-metastasis classifier for papillary thyroid cancer, which was meant to discriminate distant-metastatic patients. TCRdb re-called the PCR reads through MiXCR. The V and J calls were determined by TCRdb, not by the authors. Found here are about 39,000 clones, about 19% of them singletons; the top ten hold about an eighth. The CDR3 runs 15 residues. Germline V lookup: CDR1 PRHDT, CDR2 FYEKMQ (reference sequence). V was trimmed by 5 bases and J by 0 bases, leaving 10 bases between them. Thyroid surgery was performed in patients who had received no treatment beforehand. This clone was seen ten or more times. Its specificity is not known.

Sequenced: tumor tissue. V gene TRBV13 combines with J gene TRBJ1-4; no definite D call. This clonotype was obtained from a female donor with papillary thyroid cancer or a benign thyroid nodule (not recorded which). Some clones in this sample may be carry-over from other donors' samples. The CDR3 here is CASSPRTSTNEKLFF. As DNA, the CDR3 is TGTGCCAGCAGCCCCCGAACCTCAACTAATGAAAAACTGTTTTTT.